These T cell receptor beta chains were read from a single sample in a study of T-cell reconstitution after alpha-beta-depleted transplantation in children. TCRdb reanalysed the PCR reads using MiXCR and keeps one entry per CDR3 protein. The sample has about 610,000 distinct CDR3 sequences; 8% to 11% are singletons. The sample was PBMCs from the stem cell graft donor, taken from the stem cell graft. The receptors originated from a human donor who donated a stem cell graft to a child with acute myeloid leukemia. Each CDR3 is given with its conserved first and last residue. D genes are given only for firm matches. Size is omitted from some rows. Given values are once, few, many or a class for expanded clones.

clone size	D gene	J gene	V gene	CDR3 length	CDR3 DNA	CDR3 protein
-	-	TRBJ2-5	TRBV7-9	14	TGTGCCAGCAGCTTTCGGGTAAATCAAGAGACCCAGTACTTC	CASSFRVNQETQYF
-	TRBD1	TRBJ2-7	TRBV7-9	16	TGTGCCAGCAGCTCCAGGGAGACAGGGGGCGCCCACGAGCAGTACTTC	CASSSRETGGAHEQYF
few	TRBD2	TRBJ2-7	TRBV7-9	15	TGTGCCAGCACCGGGACTAGCGGGACCCAGGGCGAGCAGTACTTC	CASTGTSGTQGEQYF
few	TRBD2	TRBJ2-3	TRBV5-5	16	TGTGCCAGCAGCTTATCGTCGAGCGGGGGGAGAGAGGCGCAGTATTTT	CASSLSSSGGREAQYF
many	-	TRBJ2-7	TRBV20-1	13	TGCAGTGCTAGAGATATTCGAGGCTACGAGCAGTACTTC	CSARDIRGYEQYF
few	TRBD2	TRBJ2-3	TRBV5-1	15	TGCGCCAGCAGAAAAGCGGGATCCCTCCTGGATACGCAGTATTTT	CASRKAGSLLDTQYF
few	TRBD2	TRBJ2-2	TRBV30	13	TGTGCCTGGACTAGCGGGAGCACCGGGGAGCTGTTTTTT	CAWTSGSTGELFF
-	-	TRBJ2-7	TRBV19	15	TGTGCCAGTAGTATAGCGGCAGGGGGGACCTACGAGCAGTACTTC	CASSIAAGGTYEQYF
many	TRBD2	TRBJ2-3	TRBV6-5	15	TGTGCCAGCAGTGACTGGAGCGGGAGAGGAGATACGCAGTATTTT	CASSDWSGRGDTQYF
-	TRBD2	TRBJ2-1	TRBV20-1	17	TGCAGTGCTAGAGTTAGTGGCTCTAGCGGGCCTTACAATGAGCAGTTCTTC	CSARVSGSSGPYNEQFF
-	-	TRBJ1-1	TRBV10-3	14	TGTGCCATCAGTGAGCCGGGGGCTTTCACTGAAGCTTTCTTT	CAISEPGAFTEAFF
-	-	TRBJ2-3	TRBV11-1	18	TGTGCCAGCAGCTTAGGAACCTACCGACCTAATAGCACAGATACGCAGTATTTT	CASSLGTYRPNSTDTQYF
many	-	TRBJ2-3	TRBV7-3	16	TGTGCCAGCAGCACCACGACCGGGACCGCTGGGGGTACGCAGTATTTT	CASSTTTGTAGGTQYF
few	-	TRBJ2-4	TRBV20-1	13	TGCAGTGCGGAGAATAGCGGTACGGACATTCAGTACTTC	CSAENSGTDIQYF
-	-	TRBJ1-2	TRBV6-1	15	TGTGCCAGCAGTGAAGCGGGCCAGGGGTTCGGCGGCTACACCTTC	CASSEAGQGFGGYTF
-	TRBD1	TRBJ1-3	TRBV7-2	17	TGTGCCAGCAGCCCCCGGACAGGGGTGAGCTCTGGAAACACCATATATTTT	CASSPRTGVSSGNTIYF
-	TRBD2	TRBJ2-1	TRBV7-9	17	TGTGCCAGCAGCCCTTTGTCTAGCGGGAGAAAGTACAATGAGCAGTTCTTC	CASSPLSSGRKYNEQFF
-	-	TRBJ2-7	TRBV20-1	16	TGCAGTGCTAGAGATCTCCAACTAGCCACAACCTACGAGCAGTACTTC	CSARDLQLATTYEQYF
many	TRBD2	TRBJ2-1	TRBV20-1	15	TGCAGTGCCGACCCGACTAGCGGGAGTAGGGATGAGCAGTTCTTC	CSADPTSGSRDEQFF
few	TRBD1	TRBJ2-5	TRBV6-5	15	TGTGCCAGCAGTTTCAACAGGGGGGATAGAGAGACCCAGTACTTC	CASSFNRGDRETQYF
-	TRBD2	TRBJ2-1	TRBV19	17	TGTGCCAGTAGTATCGGTAGGAGTCTAGCGGGGAGGAATGAGCAGTTCTTC	CASSIGRSLAGRNEQFF
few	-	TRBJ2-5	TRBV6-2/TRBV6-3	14	TGTGCCAGCAGTTACCCAAGGAGCGGGGAGACCCAGTACTTC	CASSYPRSGETQYF
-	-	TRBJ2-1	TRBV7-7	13	TGTGCTAGCAGCTTAGTAGTATGGGGCGAGCAGTTCTTC	CASSLVVWGEQFF
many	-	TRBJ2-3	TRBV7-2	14	TGTGCCAGCAGCCCACTGTCAGTTTCGAATACGCAGTATTTT	CASSPLSVSNTQYF
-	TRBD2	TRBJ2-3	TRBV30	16	TGTGCCTGGAGTGTACCGCGGGGGGGGATGACAGATACGCAGTATTTT	CAWSVPRGGMTDTQYF
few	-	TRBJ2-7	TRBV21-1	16	TGTGCCAGCAGCAGTGATCTTAGCGAAAGCTCCTACGAGCAGTACTTC	CASSSDLSESSYEQYF
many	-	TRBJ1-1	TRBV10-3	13	TGTGCCATCAGGGACAGCCCCAACACTGAAGCTTTCTTT	CAIRDSPNTEAFF
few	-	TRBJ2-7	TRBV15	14	TGTGCCACCAGTAACGACCAGGGACACAGCGAGCAGTACTTC	CATSNDQGHSEQYF
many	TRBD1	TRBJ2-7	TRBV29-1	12	TGCAGCGTCCGGGGACAGGGGTACGAGCAGTACTTC	CSVRGQGYEQYF
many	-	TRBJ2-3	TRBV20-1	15	TGCAGTGCTAGTCACGTACCCGTCAGCACAGATACGCAGTATTTT	CSASHVPVSTDTQYF
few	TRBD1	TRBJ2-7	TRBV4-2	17	TGTGCCAGCAGCCAAGATACTTCCGGGACAGGGGCAAACGGGCAGTACTTC	CASSQDTSGTGANGQYF
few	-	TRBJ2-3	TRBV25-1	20	TGTGCCAGCAGTGAGAGGTTCGCAGACGTTGGGGGAGGAGCTGAGGATACGCAGTATTTT	CASSERFADVGGGAEDTQYF
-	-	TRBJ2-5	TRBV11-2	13	TGTGCCAGCACCCGCGAAAACCAAGAGACCCAGTACTTC	CASTRENQETQYF
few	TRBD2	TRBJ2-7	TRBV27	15	TGTGCCAGCAGTTTATGGGCGGGAGGGCTTTCCGAGCAGTACTTC	CASSLWAGGLSEQYF
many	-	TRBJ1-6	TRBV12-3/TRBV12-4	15	TGTGCCAGCAGTTTGGACAGCTCCTATAATTCACCCCTCCACTTT	CASSLDSSYNSPLHF
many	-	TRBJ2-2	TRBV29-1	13	TGCAGCGTTTCGAAGGTGAACACCGGGGAGCTGTTTTTT	CSVSKVNTGELFF
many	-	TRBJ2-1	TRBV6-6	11	TGTGCCAGCAGTTATAAGTCCCGCGAGTTCTTC	CASSYKSREFF
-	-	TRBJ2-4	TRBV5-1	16	TGCGCCAGCAGCTCGTCAGGCTCTGGAGGCAAAAACATTCAGTACTTC	CASSSSGSGGKNIQYF
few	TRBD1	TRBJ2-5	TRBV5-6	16	TGTGCCAGCAGCCTCACCCAGGGGGCGATGAGAGAGACCCAGTACTTC	CASSLTQGAMRETQYF
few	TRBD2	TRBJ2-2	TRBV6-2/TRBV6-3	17	TGTGCCAGCAGTTATCTCGGACTAGCGGCGAACACCGGGGAGCTGTTTTTT	CASSYLGLAANTGELFF
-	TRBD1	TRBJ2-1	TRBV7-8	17	TGTGCCAGCAGCTTAGCAACCGGGACAGGGTCCTACAATGAGCAGTTCTTC	CASSLATGTGSYNEQFF